Below are 30 T cell receptor beta chains sequenced from a single sample in a study of graft-versus-host responses after intestinal transplantation. The assay was immunoSEQ multiplex PCR, and TCRdb's table has in-frame clones only and misses some. The table has some 46,000 clones, roughly 95% seen once; the top ten hold 1.6%. The sample was PBMCs, taken around 48 weeks after intestinal transplant. The receptors were sampled from a human patient who received an intestinal transplant, so some T cells may come from the graft donor.

The rearrangement joins TRBV6-6 to TRBJ1-4, with no clear D. The CDR3 has 14 residues. Germline V gene data show CDR1 as MNHNY and CDR2 as SVGAGI (reference sequence). With 2 bases removed from V and 0 bases from J, the gap between germline ends came to 4 bases. CDR3 nucleotides: TGTGCCAGCAGTTACGGCACAACTAATGAAAAACTGTTTTTT. Translation: CASSYGTTNEKLFF.

The chain recombines TRBV12-5 with TRBJ1-1, with a possible D match to TRBD1 (5 bases). Per germline, CDR1 LGHNT and CDR2 FRNRAP. There are 13 residues in the CDR3. V gave up 7 bases and J gave up 1 base, with 10 bases separating them. The CDR3 region is CASVQGSNTEAFF. The CDR3 DNA is TGTGCTAGTGTCCAGGGATCGAACACTGAAGCTTTCTTT.

The table lists this clone with a count of one. The rearrangement joins TRBV11-2 to TRBJ2-7; D remains ambiguous. From germline, CDR1 is SGHAT and CDR2 FQNNGV. The CDR3 spans 17 residues. The V end was cut by 5 bases, the J end by 1 base, with 21 bases between. Here the CDR3 reads CASSPILVTSQSYEQYF. The CDR3 DNA follows: TGTGCCAGCAGCCCTATCTTAGTGACTTCCCAATCCTACGAGCAGTACTTC.

This chain uses TRBV5-4 with TRBJ2-2; D unclear. CDR3 length: 12 residues. The V and J ends lost 2 bases and 4 bases respectively, with 3 bases between them. Germline V gene sequence: CDR1 SGHNT, CDR2 YYREEE (reference sequence). The DNA for the CDR3 is TGTGCCAGCAGCTTTGGCACCGGGGAGCTGTTTTTT. Translated: CASSFGTGELFF.

The rearrangement uses TRBV5-1 and TRBJ2-5; 9 positions match TRBD2. J was trimmed by 3 bases and V by 4 bases; bases with no gene match: 7. The CDR3 loop spans 15 amino acids. CDR1 and CDR2 (germline): SGHRS, YFSETQ. The DNA of the CDR3 is TGCGCCAGCAGCCGCAGACTAGCGGCTGAAGAGACCCAGTACTTC. This sequence encodes CASSRRLAAEETQYF.

The rearrangement uses TRBV10-3 and TRBJ1-2; TRBD1 matches 9 bases. V gave up 4 bases and J gave up 1 base; unmatched junction bases: 10. This CDR3 has 17 residues. In germline, CDR1 is ENHRY, CDR2 SYGVKD. CDR3: CAISGRDREVLNYGYTF. Written as DNA, the CDR3 is TGTGCCATCAGTGGCCGGGACAGGGAAGTCCTTAACTATGGCTACACCTTC.

This clone was counted once. The rearrangement joins TRBV14 to TRBJ1-6; D gene ambiguous. The CDR3 consists of 13 residues. Trimming pared 4 bases from V and 8 bases from J, leaving 9 bases between. The germline V gene encodes CDR1 SGHDN and CDR2 FVKESK. CDR3: CASSPRTDSPLHF. The CDR3 nucleotides read TGTGCCAGCAGCCCCCGTACTGATTCACCCCTCCACTTT.

The V call is TRBV7-6, the J call TRBJ2-1; 16 nucleotides align to TRBD2. The V gene end was trimmed by 4 bases and the J gene end by 3 bases; junction bases not matched to a gene: 9. Germline lookup yields CDR1 SGHVS and CDR2 FNYEAQ. The CDR3 is 19 residues long. The CDR3, as DNA: TGTGCCAGCAGCTCTCCGGGACTAGCGGGGGGGCCTCACTACAATGAGCAGTTCTTC. Translation: CASSSPGLAGGPHYNEQFF.

V gene TRBV2 combines with J gene TRBJ1-3; no reliable D call. The CDR3 loop spans 15 amino acids. Looked up from germline, CDR1 is SNHLY and CDR2 is FYNNEI. Trimming left V 6 bases short and J 4 bases short, with 16 bases between. As DNA, the CDR3 is TGTGCCAGCAGCGGAAGTAGGCGGCTGGGAAACACCATATATTTT. Protein: CASSGSRRLGNTIYF.

The chain combines TRBV5-4 with TRBJ2-2, with 9 positions matching TRBD2. The CDR3 sequence is 16 residues long. The ends lost 5 bases at V and 0 bases at J; junction bases unmatched: 5. Germline V lookup: CDR1 SGHNT, CDR2 YYREEE (reference sequence). CDR3 region: CASSPGGRANTGELFF. The CDR3 coding sequence is TGTGCCAGCAGTCCTGGCGGGAGGGCGAACACCGGGGAGCTGTTTTTT. Full variable domain (remainder filled in from reference TRBV5-4 and TRBJ2-2): ETGVTQSPTHLIKTRGQQVTLRCSSQSGHNTVSWYQQALGQGPQFIFQYYREEENGRGNFPPRFSGLQFPNYSSELNVNALELDDSALYLCASSPGGRANTGELFFGEGSRLTVL.

The chain has TRBV11-2 and TRBJ2-2; D unclear. The CDR3 extends over 16 amino acids. In germline, CDR1 is SGHAT, CDR2 FQNNGV. Trimming shortened V by 5 bases and J by 5 bases, and 18 bases separated the two germline ends. DNA of the CDR3: TGTGCCAGCAGCGTTCGGACCAATTGGGGTACCGGGGAGCTGTTTTTT. This codes for CASSVRTNWGTGELFF. The full variable domain, completed using reference TRBV11-2 and TRBJ2-2, is EAGVAQSPRYKIIEKRQSVAFWCNPISGHATLYWYQQILGQGPKLLIQFQNNGVVDDSQLPKDRFSAERLKGVDSTLKIQPAKLEDSAVYLCASSVRTNWGTGELFFGEGSRLTVL.

The chain uses TRBV5-1 and TRBJ1-2; 9 positions match TRBD1. The germline CDR1 and CDR2 sequences are SGHRS and YFSETQ. The length of the CDR3 is 15 residues. V shed 3 bases and J 3 bases; nucleotides not matched to a gene: 6. CDR3 sequence (DNA): TGCGCCAGCAGCTCGACAGGGGGAGAGGACTATGGCTACACCTTC. Its protein product is CASSSTGGEDYGYTF. Complete variable domain (other parts from reference TRBV5-1 and TRBJ1-2): KAGVTQTPRYLIKTRGQQVTLSCSPISGHRSVSWYQQTPGQGLQFLFEYFSETQRNKGNFPGRFSGRQFSNSRSEMNVSTLELGDSALYLCASSSTGGEDYGYTFGSGTRLTVV.

J is TRBJ1-6 and V is TRBV6-4; D not certain. The CDR3 totals 13 residues. The ends were cut back, 3 bases at V and 10 bases at J, with 10 bases in the middle. Germline-derived CDR1 and CDR2 are MRHNA and SNTAGT. DNA of the CDR3: TGTGCCAGCAGTGATTTTTTAGGATCACCCCTCCACTTT. Translation gives CASSDFLGSPLHF.

The J gene is TRBJ2-7, the V gene TRBV6-1, with TRBD2 matching over 16 bases. CDR1 MNHNS and CDR2 SASEGT come from the germline V gene. The CDR3 consists of 19 residues. After removal of 2 bases from V and 3 bases from J, the junction contained 10 bases not matched to a gene. The CDR3 loop reads CASSEWGLAGGPTLYEQYF. Here the CDR3 DNA reads TGTGCCAGCAGTGAATGGGGACTAGCGGGAGGGCCTACCCTCTACGAGCAGTACTTC.

Comment on this clone: The junction departs from germline at one end; a sequencing error may be responsible. This rearrangement joins TRBV19 to TRBJ1-5, with TRBD1 as a possible D gene (5 bases). CDR3 size: 15 residues. CDR1 is LNHDA and CDR2 is SQIVND in the germline V gene (reference sequence). The CDR3 DNA reads TGTGCCAGTAGTATAGTTGGGACTCTTTATCAGGCCCAGCATTTT. Amino acid sequence: CASSIVGTLYQAQHF.

The chain joins TRBV7-6 to TRBJ2-1; 14 positions match TRBD2. Trimming took 4 bases from V and 4 from J; bases not matched to a gene: 3. This CDR3 comprises 16 residues. CDR1 and CDR2 (germline): SGHVS, FNYEAQ. As DNA, the CDR3 is TGTGCCAGCAGCTCCCGGACTAGCGGGGGGTACAATGAGCAGTTCTTC. It translates to CASSSRTSGGYNEQFF.

This chain connects TRBV5-6 to TRBJ1-6; possibly TRBD1 for D (5 bases). The CDR3 consists of 15 residues. CDR1 is SGHDT, CDR2 YYEEEE, per germline. V shed 0 bases and J shed 7 bases, with 11 bases lying between them. Written as DNA, the CDR3 is TGTGCCAGCAGCTTGGCAGGGTGGCGGAATTCACCCCTCCACTTT. Translating gives CASSLAGWRNSPLHF.

The chain uses TRBV7-9 and TRBJ2-5, with a tentative D call TRBD2 (5 bases). The CDR3 sequence is 15 residues long. Trimming cost V 3 bases and J 0 bases, with 11 bases left between them. CDR1 SEHNR and CDR2 FQNEAQ come from the germline V gene (reference sequence). Written as DNA, the CDR3 is TGTGCCAGCAGCTTGCTAGCTGTTTACCAAGAGACCCAGTACTTC. Protein sequence: CASSLLAVYQETQYF.

V and J are TRBV4-1 and TRBJ2-7; no firm D call. This CDR3 region has 17 residues. Germline lookup yields CDR1 MGHRA and CDR2 YSYEKL. V dropped 0 bases and J dropped 4 bases, with 19 bases sitting between them. CDR3 amino acids: CASSQDPGVFPFYEQYF. As DNA, the CDR3 is TGCGCCAGCAGCCAAGATCCAGGAGTATTTCCTTTTTACGAGCAGTACTTC.

The V gene is TRBV5-4, the J gene TRBJ2-1, with 11 bases lining up with TRBD1. This CDR3 has 16 residues. Unmatched junction bases numbered 8, after V lost 4 bases and J lost 5 bases. Germline values: CDR1 SGHNT, CDR2 YYREEE (reference sequence). Here the CDR3 DNA reads TGTGCCAGCAGCCCTCCTGGACAGGGGGCTAACAATGAGCAGTTCTTC. Translating it yields CASSPPGQGANNEQFF.

The genes are TRBV13 and TRBJ1-5, with D uncertain. Germline CDR1 and CDR2: PRHDT and FYEKMQ (reference sequence). The CDR3 totals 12 residues. V was trimmed by 0 bases and J by 6 bases, leaving 3 bases between them. DNA for the CDR3: TGTGCCAGCAGCTTAGGTTCTCAGCCCCAGCATTTT. As protein: CASSLGSQPQHF.

The chain has TRBV5-4 and TRBJ1-2; D is perhaps TRBD1 (5 bases). The CDR3 is made up of 13 amino acids. Per germline, CDR1 SGHNT and CDR2 YYREEE (reference sequence). Between the trimmed V and J ends, which lost 0 bases and 6 bases, there was a span of 9 bases. CDR3 loop: CASSLGQRNGYTF. CDR3 coding DNA: TGTGCCAGCAGCTTGGGACAGAGGAATGGCTACACCTTC.

The chain recombines TRBV11-2 with TRBJ2-2; D ambiguous. The CDR3 is 15 residues long. V shed 2 bases and J shed 1 base, with 8 bases lying between them. CDR1 is SGHAT and CDR2 is FQNNGV in the germline V gene. Here the CDR3 reads CASSLWQMNTGELFF. The CDR3 DNA follows: TGTGCCAGCAGCTTATGGCAGATGAACACCGGGGAGCTGTTTTTT.

V usage is TRBV11-3 and J usage is TRBJ2-1; weak D call: TRBD1 (6 bases). The germline gives CDR1 SGHNT, CDR2 YENEEA. V was shortened by 2 bases and J by 0 bases, with 8 bases between the two germline ends. The CDR3 length is 15 residues. For the CDR3, the DNA is TGTGCCAGCAGCTTACAGGGGAGCTCCTACAATGAGCAGTTCTTC. Its protein product is CASSLQGSSYNEQFF.

For this clone: One end of the junction fails to match germline, which may point to a read error. The chain uses TRBV2 and TRBJ1-6; D is unclear. Germline loops: CDR1 SNHLY, CDR2 FYNNEI. The CDR3 contains 12 residues. The CDR3 loop is CASSEDGRKAKF. CDR3 nucleotide sequence: TGTGCCAGCAGTGAAGATGGCAGAAAGGCCAAGTTT.

The chain employs TRBV2 and TRBJ2-2, with 8 bases fitting TRBD1. Germline V CDR1 and CDR2: SNHLY, FYNNEI. The CDR3 sequence is 14 residues long. V shed 8 bases and J 4 bases; nucleotides not matched to a gene: 6. The CDR3 bases are TGTGCCAGCGTGGAGGGACAGGTCACCGGGGAGCTGTTTTTT. It specifies CASVEGQVTGELFF.

This rearrangement joins TRBV7-9 to TRBJ1-4; perhaps TRBD1 as D (6 bases). This CDR3 is 15 amino acids long. The germline gives CDR1 SEHNR, CDR2 FQNEAQ (reference sequence). V lost 5 bases to trimming and J lost 8 bases, with 18 bases between them. For the CDR3, the DNA is TGTGCCAGCAGCCTCAGGGGAGGGAATGAGGAAAAACTGTTTTTT. It translates to CASSLRGGNEEKLFF.

The rearrangement uses TRBV2 and TRBJ2-5; 9 nucleotides agree with TRBD2. In germline, CDR1 is SNHLY, CDR2 FYNNEI. V was clipped by 6 bases and J by 3 bases; unmatched bases: 5. This CDR3 comprises 14 residues. The CDR3 reads CASSEPSGEETQYF. CDR3 DNA: TGTGCCAGCAGCGAACCTAGCGGGGAAGAGACCCAGTACTTC. The full variable domain, completed using reference TRBV2 and TRBJ2-5, is EPEVTQTPSHQVTQMGQEVILRCVPISNHLYFYWYRQILGQKVEFLVSFYNNEISEKSEIFDDQFSVERPDGSNFTLKIRSTKLEDSAMYFCASSEPSGEETQYFGPGTRLLVL.

The chain employs TRBV11-2 and TRBJ2-2; a weak D match, TRBD2 (7 bases). The CDR3 is 17 amino acids. The V and J ends lost 5 bases and 8 bases respectively, with 24 bases between them. The germline gives CDR1 SGHAT, CDR2 FQNNGV. The CDR3 protein is CASSPHRGGNQGGELFF. As DNA, the CDR3 is TGTGCCAGCAGCCCCCATCGGGGAGGGAACCAGGGGGGGGAGCTGTTTTTT. Full variable domain (missing parts from reference TRBV11-2 and TRBJ2-2): EAGVAQSPRYKIIEKRQSVAFWCNPISGHATLYWYQQILGQGPKLLIQFQNNGVVDDSQLPKDRFSAERLKGVDSTLKIQPAKLEDSAVYLCASSPHRGGNQGGELFFGEGSRLTVL.

V usage is TRBV7-3 and J usage is TRBJ2-6; D may be TRBD1 (6 bases). CDR3 length equals 17 residues. V lost 4 bases to trimming and J lost 4 bases, with 17 bases between them. Germline V gives CDR1 SGHTA, CDR2 FQGTGA. DNA for the CDR3: TGTGCCAGCAGCTCCGGGACAAGCTTAACCGGGGCCAACGTCCTGACTTTC. Residues: CASSSGTSLTGANVLTF.